These T cell receptor beta chains were read from a single sample in a study of technical replicates of blood from several donors. Sequencing was performed with immunoSEQ multiplex PCR; in TCRdb, only in-frame clones are kept and a portion is missing. Of 85,000 to 100,000 clones in the sample, approximately 94% were seen once. The sequenced material came from T cells isolated from PBMCs. The source is a human donor in good health. The CDR3 runs from the conserved cysteine through the conserved F or W. A D gene is named only where the DNA matches it firmly. The size field is filled for only some rows; it gives once, few, many or a size class.

CASSQDRGAFTEAFF,TGCGCCAGCAGCCAAGACAGGGGTGCCTTCACTGAAGCTTTCTTT,TRBJ1-1,TRBV4-1,.,.
CASSLGQLSYGYTF,TGTGCCAGCAGCTTAGGACAGTTATCCTATGGCTACACCTTC,TRBJ1-2,TRBV11-2,.,.
CASSSRTGGETQYF,TGCGCCAGCAGCTCCCGGACAGGGGGCGAGACCCAGTACTTC,TRBJ2-5,TRBV4-1,TRBD1,.
CASSLGPTEATSYNEQFF,TGCGCCAGCAGCTTGGGACCGACGGAGGCTACATCGTACAATGAGCAGTTCTTC,TRBJ2-1,TRBV5-1,.,once
CASSLILQRDRSYEQYF,TGTGCCAGCAGCTTAATCTTGCAGCGCGACAGGTCCTACGAGCAGTACTTC,TRBJ2-7,TRBV7-3,.,.
CASSWGTAGNTEAFF,TGTGCCAGCAGCTGGGGGACAGCGGGGAACACTGAAGCTTTCTTT,TRBJ1-1,TRBV7-8,TRBD1,.
CASSFGGEIEAFF,TGTGCCAGCAGCTTTGGGGGGGAGATTGAAGCTTTCTTT,TRBJ1-1,TRBV7-9,.,.
CASSLGRGGYGYTF,TGCGCCAGCAGCTTGGGGCGGGGAGGCTATGGCTACACCTTC,TRBJ1-2,TRBV5-1,.,.
CASSTQGIIGTDTQYF,TGCGCCAGCAGCACTCAGGGGATTATTGGCACAGATACGCAGTATTTT,TRBJ2-3,TRBV5-1,.,.
CASSYLAGGSYNEQFF,TGTGCCAGCAGTTACTTGGCGGGAGGCTCCTACAATGAGCAGTTCTTC,TRBJ2-1,TRBV6-6,TRBD2,.
CASSLQGATNEKLFF,TGTGCCAGCAGTTTGCAGGGCGCAACTAATGAAAAACTGTTTTTT,TRBJ1-4,TRBV6-5,.,.
CASRTQGPGELFF,TGTGCCAGCAGAACTCAGGGGCCCGGGGAGCTGTTTTTT,TRBJ2-2,TRBV2,.,.
CASSLVGAGSNEQFF,TGCGCCAGCAGCTTGGTTGGGGCAGGGTCCAATGAGCAGTTCTTC,TRBJ2-1,TRBV5-1,.,once
CASSPLSGRGHTQYF,TGTGCCAGCTCACCCCTTAGCGGGAGGGGGCATACGCAGTATTTT,TRBJ2-3,TRBV28,TRBD2,.
CASSLAGDYGYTF,TGCGCCAGCAGCTTGGCAGGGGACTATGGCTACACCTTC,TRBJ1-2,TRBV5-1,.,.
CASSLTPGLAGRLETQYF,TGTGCCAGCAGCTTAACTCCTGGACTAGCGGGGAGGTTAGAGACCCAGTACTTC,TRBJ2-5,TRBV7-3,TRBD2,.
CAWSSGNNQPQHF,TGTGCCTGGAGCTCAGGGAATAATCAGCCCCAGCATTTT,TRBJ1-5,TRBV30,.,.
CASSGTGRGEAFF,TGTGCCAGCAGCGGGACCGGGAGGGGCGAAGCTTTCTTT,TRBJ1-1,TRBV5-6,.,.
CASSISQGGNQPQHF,TGTGCCAGTAGTATATCACAGGGGGGCAATCAGCCCCAGCATTTT,TRBJ1-5,TRBV19,TRBD1,.
CASSLSIRVEQFF,TGTGCCAGCAGTTTATCGATCCGGGTGGAGCAGTTCTTC,TRBJ2-1,TRBV27,.,.
CASSQMQGTHEQYF,TGCGCCAGCAGCCAAATGCAGGGCACCCACGAGCAGTACTTC,TRBJ2-7,TRBV4-1,.,.
CASSFSGRADEQYF,TGCGCCAGCAGCTTTAGCGGGAGGGCGGACGAGCAGTACTTC,TRBJ2-7,TRBV5-1,TRBD2,.
CATSRGMDSDETQYF,TGTGCCACCAGCAGAGGAATGGACAGTGACGAGACCCAGTACTTC,TRBJ2-5,TRBV15,.,.
CASSLVASGRFEQFF,TGCGCCAGCAGCTTGGTGGCTAGCGGGAGGTTCGAGCAGTTCTTC,TRBJ2-1,TRBV5-1,TRBD2,.
CASSQTGLNEKLFF,TGTGCCAGCAGCCAGACAGGCCTGAATGAAAAACTGTTTTTT,TRBJ1-4,TRBV7-9,.,.
CASSQAVNYEQYF,TGCGCCAGCAGCCAAGCGGTCAACTACGAGCAGTACTTC,TRBJ2-7,TRBV4-1,.,.
CASSSRAPNTEAFF,TGTGCCAGCAGTTCCAGGGCTCCGAACACTGAAGCTTTCTTT,TRBJ1-1,TRBV28,.,.
CASSSPPQETQYF,TGTGCCAGCAGTTCCCCCCCTCAAGAGACCCAGTACTTC,TRBJ2-5,TRBV28,.,.
CASSRNSGTSGQETQYF,TGCGCCAGTAGTAGAAATTCGGGGACTAGCGGGCAAGAGACCCAGTACTTC,TRBJ2-5,TRBV5-1,TRBD2,.
CASSRGLLEEQFF,TGTGCCAGCTCACGGGGACTCCTAGAGGAGCAGTTCTTC,TRBJ2-1,TRBV7-9,.,.
CASSRDTAINEKLFF,TGTGCCAGCAGTCGCGACACTGCTATTAATGAAAAACTGTTTTTT,TRBJ1-4,TRBV6-4,.,.
CASSLVQVFTEAFF,TGTGCCAGCAGTTTAGTCCAGGTTTTCACTGAAGCTTTCTTT,TRBJ1-1,TRBV28,.,.
CASSLKMWGQGALGANVLTF,TGCGCCAGCAGCCTGAAAATGTGGGGACAGGGGGCGCTTGGGGCCAACGTCCTGACTTTC,TRBJ2-6,TRBV5-1,TRBD1,.
CSVRGSGNTIYF,TGCAGCGTACGCGGGTCTGGAAACACCATATATTTT,TRBJ1-3,TRBV29-1,.,once
CASSWGTAEQYF,TGTGCCAGCAGCTGGGGGACAGCTGAGCAGTACTTC,TRBJ2-7,TRBV5-4,TRBD1,.
CASSQVPLGGATNEKLFF,TGCGCCAGCAGCCAAGTGCCCCTCGGGGGGGCAACTAATGAAAAACTGTTTTTT,TRBJ1-4,TRBV4-1,.,once
CASSSLAGLAGARHEQFF,TGTGCCAGCAGCTCCCTCGCGGGACTAGCGGGGGCCCGTCATGAGCAGTTCTTC,TRBJ2-1,TRBV7-6,TRBD2,.
CASSEGAGDYNEQFF,TGTGCCAGCAGTGAAGGAGCGGGGGACTACAATGAGCAGTTCTTC,TRBJ2-1,TRBV2,TRBD2,.
CASSTRVSNTGELFF,TGCGCCAGCAGCACTCGCGTCTCCAACACCGGGGAGCTGTTTTTT,TRBJ2-2,TRBV4-1,.,few
CASSLWAGDRGKNIQYF,TGTGCCAGCAGTTTATGGGCTGGCGACAGGGGCAAAAACATTCAGTACTTC,TRBJ2-4,TRBV27,TRBD1,.
CASSRRTHEQFF,TGTGCCAGCAGCCGCCGGACACACGAGCAGTTCTTC,TRBJ2-1,TRBV27,.,.
CASSTPTGPLLNTGELFF,TGTGCCAGCAGTACACCGACAGGGCCCTTATTGAACACCGGGGAGCTGTTTTTT,TRBJ2-2,TRBV27,TRBD1,.
CASSLLTGANTEAFF,TGTGCCAGCAGTCTCCTAACAGGGGCCAACACTGAAGCTTTCTTT,TRBJ1-1,TRBV27,TRBD1,.
CASSWGSGLSYNEQFF,TGTGCCAGCAGTTGGGGATCAGGACTGTCCTACAATGAGCAGTTCTTC,TRBJ2-1,TRBV27,.,.
CASAGTSSYNEQFF,TGTGCCAGCGCCGGGACATCCTCCTACAATGAGCAGTTCTTC,TRBJ2-1,TRBV2,.,few
CASSLDMLGGRRNGELFF,TGTGCCAGCAGCTTAGATATGCTAGGCGGTAGGAGGAACGGGGAGCTGTTTTTT,TRBJ2-2,TRBV7-6,.,.
CASSEGDSYYGYTF,TGTGCCAGCAGTGAAGGGGACAGCTACTATGGCTACACCTTC,TRBJ1-2,TRBV6-1,TRBD1,.
CASRPRLAGAGANVLTF,TGTGCCAGCAGACCCCGACTAGCGGGGGCTGGGGCCAACGTCCTGACTTTC,TRBJ2-6,TRBV2,TRBD2,.
CASRPPTGSPEQYF,TGTGCCAGCAGGCCCCCGACAGGGAGCCCCGAGCAGTACTTC,TRBJ2-7,TRBV7-9,TRBD1,.
CASSPSHYSGANVLTF,TGTGCCAGCAGTCCCTCCCACTACTCTGGGGCCAACGTCCTGACTTTC,TRBJ2-6,TRBV6-4,.,.
CATRTPGISNEQFF,TGTGCCACCAGGACCCCGGGAATCTCTAATGAGCAGTTCTTC,TRBJ2-1,TRBV15,.,.